This is a list of T cell receptor beta chains from one sample in a study of Ad26.COV2.S vaccination and SARS-CoV-2 variants. This table comes from immunoSEQ multiplex PCR, and its TCRdb copy is limited to in-frame clones, with some not included. The sample has fewer than 50,000 clones; 75% to 85% are singletons. Sequencing used peripheral blood, obtained after recovery from COVID-19. These receptors came from a human donor who had recovered from COVID-19. CDR3s include the opening cysteine and the closing phenylalanine or tryptophan. A D gene is named only where the DNA matches it firmly. The size of a clone is reported for some rows only, either as once, few or many, or as a class for expanded clones.

TRBD2 | TRBJ2-7 | once | TRBV6-9 | CASSYAERENRNEQYF | TGTGCCAGCAGTTATGCAGAGCGGGAGAATAGGAACGAGCAGTACTTC
- | TRBJ1-1 | - | TRBV2 | CASSRDMGTEAFF | TGTGCCAGCAGTCGCGACATGGGCACTGAAGCTTTCTTT
TRBD1 | TRBJ2-3 | once | TRBV7-9 | CASSLGDREDRRTDTQYF | TGTGCCAGCAGCTTAGGGGACAGGGAGGATAGGAGGACAGATACGCAGTATTTT
- | TRBJ2-2 | few | TRBV30 | CAWSRITGELFF | TGTGCCTGGAGTCGGATCACCGGGGAGCTGTTTTTT
- | TRBJ2-5 | once | TRBV5-4 | CASSPPGGGTGETQYF | TGTGCCAGCAGCCCCCCCGGGGGCGGAACCGGGGAGACCCAGTACTTC
- | TRBJ2-7 | - | TRBV13 | CASSPRQTSSYEQYF | TGTGCCAGCAGCCCTCGGCAGACCTCCTCCTACGAGCAGTACTTC
- | TRBJ1-5 | - | TRBV5-6 | CASSFSRYSNQPQHF | TGTGCCAGCAGCTTTTCGAGATATAGCAATCAGCCCCAGCATTTT
TRBD2 | TRBJ2-7 | - | TRBV6-5 | CASSPRDYPEEQYF | TGTGCCAGCAGCCCCCGGGACTACCCCGAGGAGCAGTACTTC
- | TRBJ2-3 | - | TRBV5-1 | CASRVGYTDTQYF | TGCGCCAGCAGGGTGGGCTACACAGATACGCAGTATTTT
- | TRBJ2-3 | - | TRBV11-1 | CASSLQGPRRNTQYF | TGTGCCAGCAGCTTACAGGGCCCCCGGAGGAATACGCAGTATTTT
- | TRBJ2-7 | - | TRBV7-2 | CASSGRTVEQYF | TGTGCCAGCAGCGGCCGGACAGTCGAGCAGTACTTC
- | TRBJ1-3 | - | TRBV19 | CASSISTASGNTIYF | TGTGCCAGTAGTATATCGACAGCCTCTGGAAACACCATATATTTT
- | TRBJ1-2 | few | TRBV5-5 | CASSPGDISLYGYTF | TGTGCCAGCAGCCCGGGGGACATCTCACTCTATGGCTACACCTTC
TRBD2 | TRBJ2-1 | - | TRBV7-9 | CASSLLAGDNEQFF | TGTGCCAGCAGCTTATTAGCGGGAGACAATGAGCAGTTCTTC
- | TRBJ2-5 | - | TRBV27 | CASLKGETQYF | TGTGCCAGCCTTAAGGGTGAGACCCAGTACTTC
- | TRBJ2-7 | - | TRBV10-2 | CASSESVGGRKSSYEQYF | TGCGCCAGCAGTGAGTCGGTTGGGGGGCGGAAGAGCTCCTACGAGCAGTACTTC
TRBD1 | TRBJ1-5 | - | TRBV24-1 | CATSRGGQGRQPQHF | TGTGCCACCAGTAGGGGGGGACAGGGCAGACAGCCCCAGCATTTT
- | TRBJ1-5 | - | TRBV21-1 | CASRTYPTASNQPQHF | TGTGCCAGCAGAACTTACCCGACGGCAAGCAATCAGCCCCAGCATTTT
TRBD1 | TRBJ2-2 | - | TRBV19 | CASSTQGAGSGELFF | TGTGCCAGTAGTACACAGGGGGCGGGATCCGGGGAGCTGTTTTTT
- | TRBJ1-1 | once | TRBV19 | CASSRGLQSTEAFF | TGTGCCAGCTCTAGAGGCCTTCAGTCCACTGAAGCTTTCTTT
TRBD1 | TRBJ2-2 | - | TRBV7-3 | CASSLRGPNTGELFF | TGTGCCAGCAGCTTGAGGGGGCCAAACACCGGGGAGCTGTTTTTT
- | TRBJ1-1 | once | TRBV12-5 | CASGPDRVNTEAFF | TGTGCTAGTGGTCCGGACCGGGTGAACACTGAAGCTTTCTTT
TRBD1 | TRBJ1-2 | few | TRBV19 | CASTPTRTGNYTF | TGTGCCAGTACCCCCACCAGGACAGGCAACTACACCTTC
- | TRBJ1-1 | - | TRBV27 | CASRPTGANTEAFF | TGTGCCAGCAGACCGACCGGGGCCAACACTGAAGCTTTCTTT
- | TRBJ1-1 | - | TRBV6-5 | CASSQKTGLNTEAFF | TGTGCCAGCAGTCAGAAGACAGGTTTGAACACTGAAGCTTTCTTT
TRBD1 | TRBJ1-5 | - | TRBV3-1/TRBV3-2 | CASSLRPGTGVQPQHF | TGTGCCAGCAGCCTACGTCCCGGGACAGGGGTCCAGCCCCAGCATTTT
TRBD1 | TRBJ1-1 | once | TRBV5-1 | CASSPGGTEAFF | TGCGCCAGCAGTCCAGGGGGTACTGAAGCTTTCTTT
TRBD1 | TRBJ2-7 | - | TRBV30 | CAWRSLGGQTYEQYF | TGTGCCTGGAGGAGCCTAGGGGGACAGACTTACGAGCAGTACTTC
- | TRBJ1-1 | - | TRBV6-5 | CASRKGRLNTEAFF | TGTGCCAGCAGGAAAGGGCGGTTGAACACTGAAGCTTTCTTT
- | TRBJ2-7 | once | TRBV2 | CASSDPGVAEQYF | TGTGCCAGCAGTGACCCAGGGGTCGCCGAGCAGTACTTC
- | TRBJ2-3 | - | TRBV3-1/TRBV3-2 | CASSQDLVGTDTQYF | TGTGCCAGCAGCCAAGATTTGGTGGGCACAGATACGCAGTATTTT
- | TRBJ2-3 | - | TRBV5-1 | CASSLNPSSLDYTDTQYF | TGCGCCAGCAGCTTGAATCCTTCTAGCCTGGATTACACAGATACGCAGTATTTT
- | TRBJ1-1 | - | TRBV30 | CAWSPRTALKAFF | TGTGCCTGGAGCCCCCGGACAGCTCTGAAAGCTTTCTTT
- | TRBJ1-4 | - | TRBV5-1 | CASSLGGLGEKLFF | TGCGCCAGCAGCCTCGGGGGGCTTGGGGAAAAACTGTTTTTT